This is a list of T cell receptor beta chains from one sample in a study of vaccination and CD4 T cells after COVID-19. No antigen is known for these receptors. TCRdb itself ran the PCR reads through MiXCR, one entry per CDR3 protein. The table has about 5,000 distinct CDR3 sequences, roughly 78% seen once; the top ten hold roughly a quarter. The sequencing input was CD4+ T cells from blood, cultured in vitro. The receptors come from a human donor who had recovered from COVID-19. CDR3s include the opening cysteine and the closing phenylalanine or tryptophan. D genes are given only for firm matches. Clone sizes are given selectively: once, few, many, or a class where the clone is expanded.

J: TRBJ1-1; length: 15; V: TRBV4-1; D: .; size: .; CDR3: CASSQAGLMNTEAFF; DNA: TGCGCCAGCAGCCAAGCAGGGCTGATGAACACTGAAGCTTTCTTT
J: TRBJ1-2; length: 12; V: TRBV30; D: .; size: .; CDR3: CAWSPQQGGYTF; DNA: TGTGCCTGGAGTCCCCAGCAGGGAGGCTACACCTTC
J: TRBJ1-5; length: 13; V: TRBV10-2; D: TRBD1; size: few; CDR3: CASSRQGDAPQHF; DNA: TGCGCCAGCAGCAGACAGGGGGACGCGCCCCAGCATTTT
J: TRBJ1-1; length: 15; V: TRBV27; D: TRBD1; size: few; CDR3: CASSMATGRGTEAFF; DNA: TGTGCCAGCAGTATGGCGACAGGGCGAGGAACTGAAGCTTTCTTT
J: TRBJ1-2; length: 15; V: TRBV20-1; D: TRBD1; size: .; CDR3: CTTTVTGLLNYGYTF; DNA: TGCACCACCACGGTGACAGGGCTCCTTAACTATGGCTACACCTTC
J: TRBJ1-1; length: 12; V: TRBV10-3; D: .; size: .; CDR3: CASSAGAGQAFF; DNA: TGTGCCAGCTCCGCGGGGGCGGGGCAAGCTTTCTTT
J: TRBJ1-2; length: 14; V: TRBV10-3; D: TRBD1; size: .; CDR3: CAITGRDRDYGYTF; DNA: TGTGCCATCACCGGCCGGGACAGGGACTATGGCTACACCTTC
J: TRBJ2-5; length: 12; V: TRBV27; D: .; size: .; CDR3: CASSPLGETQYF; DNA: TGTGCCAGCAGTCCTCTGGGAGAGACCCAGTACTTC
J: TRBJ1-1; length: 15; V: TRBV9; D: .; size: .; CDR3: CASSAKGSASTEAFF; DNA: TGTGCCAGCAGCGCCAAGGGTTCTGCGAGCACTGAAGCTTTCTTT
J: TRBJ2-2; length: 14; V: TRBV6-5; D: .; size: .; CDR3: CASSTRVDTGELFF; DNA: TGTGCCAGCAGTACTCGGGTGGACACCGGGGAGCTGTTTTTT
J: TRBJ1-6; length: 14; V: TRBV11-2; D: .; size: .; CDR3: CASGGGVGNSPLHF; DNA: TGTGCCAGCGGGGGGGGGGTAGGTAATTCACCCCTCCACTTT
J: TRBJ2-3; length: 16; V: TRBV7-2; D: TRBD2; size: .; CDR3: CASSLGVAGVTDTQYF; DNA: TGTGCCAGCAGCTTAGGTGTAGCGGGGGTGACAGATACGCAGTATTTT
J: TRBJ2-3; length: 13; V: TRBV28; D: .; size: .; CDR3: CASSFRGRVTQYF; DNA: TGTGCCAGCAGTTTCAGGGGGAGGGTCACGCAGTATTTT
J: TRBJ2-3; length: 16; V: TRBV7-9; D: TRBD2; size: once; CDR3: CASSWLIAGGQDTQYF; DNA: TGTGCCAGCAGCTGGCTCATAGCGGGAGGGCAAGATACGCAGTATTTT
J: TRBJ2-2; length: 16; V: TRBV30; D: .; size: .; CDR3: CAGGPGRRTNTGELFF; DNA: TGTGCCGGAGGGCCCGGCAGAAGAACGAACACCGGGGAGCTGTTTTTT
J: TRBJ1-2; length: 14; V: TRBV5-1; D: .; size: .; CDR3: CASSLEGPDYGYTF; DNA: TGCGCCAGCAGCTTGGAAGGGCCAGACTATGGCTACACCTTC
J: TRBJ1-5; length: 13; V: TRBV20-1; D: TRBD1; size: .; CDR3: CSARGTGDQPQHF; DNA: TGCAGTGCTAGAGGGACAGGGGACCAGCCCCAGCATTTT
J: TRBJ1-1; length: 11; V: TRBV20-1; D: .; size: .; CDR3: CSAPRGTEAFF; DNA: TGCAGTGCCCCCCGAGGCACTGAAGCTTTCTTT
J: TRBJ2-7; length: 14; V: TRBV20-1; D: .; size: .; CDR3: CSARDLVSGVRQYF; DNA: TGCAGTGCTAGAGATCTCGTTTCAGGGGTCCGGCAGTACTTC
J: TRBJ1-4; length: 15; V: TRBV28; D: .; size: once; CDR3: CASRFGRGEGEKLFF; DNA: TGTGCCAGCCGTTTCGGCAGGGGTGAAGGAGAAAAACTGTTTTTT